The 6 T cell receptor beta chains below were found in one sample sequenced in a study of blood T cell repertoires in COVID-19. Generated by immunoSEQ multiplex PCR, the TCRdb table keeps only in-frame clones and is missing some. The profile covers over 150,000 clones, with over 80% appearing a single time and 6.5% to 7.5% taken by the ten largest. Sequencing was performed on peripheral blood. These TCRs come from a woman in her forties with COVID-19, enrolled during active disease.

The rearrangement uses TRBV5-1 and TRBJ1-2; no definite D call. Germline assignment: CDR1 SGHRS and CDR2 YFSETQ. CDR3 size: 14 residues. The V end was cut by 1 base, the J end by 2 bases, with 9 bases between. In DNA, the CDR3 is TGCGCCAGCAGCTTGCCCCTCCCGAACTATGGCTACACCTTC. It translates to CASSLPLPNYGYTF.

Ten or more counts support this clone. The chain is built from TRBV2 and TRBJ1-5, with no clear D. The CDR3 is 15 residues long. The germline CDR1 and CDR2 sequences are SNHLY and FYNNEI. The V end was cut by 3 bases, the J end by 0 bases, with 9 bases between. The CDR3 loop reads CASSDTHYSNQPQHF. The CDR3 DNA follows: TGTGCCAGCAGTGATACTCACTATAGCAATCAGCCCCAGCATTTT.

The chain uses TRBV7-2 and TRBJ2-5, with D unresolved. The germline V gene has CDR1 SGHTA and CDR2 FQGNSA. Trimming cost V 5 bases and J 2 bases, with 3 bases left between them. The CDR3 runs to 11 residues. The CDR3 spells CASSRQETQYF. The CDR3 DNA reads as TGTGCCAGCAGCCGGCAAGAGACCCAGTACTTC.

This clone has just one count. This chain joins TRBV29-1 and TRBJ2-1; the D is unclear. Trimming pared 7 bases from V and 4 bases from J, leaving 5 bases between. This CDR3 comprises 10 residues. Germline V gene sequence: CDR1 SQVTM, CDR2 ANQGSEA. The DNA of the CDR3 is TGCAGCGCTCTTTACAATGAGCAGTTCTTC. This translates into CSALYNEQFF.

J is TRBJ1-5 and V is TRBV19; TRBD1 matches 7 bases. The V segment lost 5 bases and the J segment 7 bases; nucleotides outside the gene matches: 2. The CDR3 loop spans 12 amino acids. Germline V gene data show CDR1 as LNHDA and CDR2 as SQIVND (reference sequence). CDR3 coding DNA: TGTGCCAGTAGTTGGACAGGACAGCCCCAGCATTTT. Protein product: CASSWTGQPQHF.

The V gene is TRBV27, the J gene TRBJ1-1, with a possible D match to TRBD1 (5 bases). The CDR3 is 14 residues long. Germline-derived CDR1 and CDR2 are MNHEY and SMNVEV (reference sequence). Trimming took off 3 bases at V and 5 bases at J, with 13 bases between the two ends. Here the CDR3 reads CASSFQGLYTEAFF. CDR3 bases: TGTGCCAGCAGTTTTCAGGGTTTATATACTGAAGCTTTCTTT.